The present entry profiles one T cell receptor beta chain with its context. What this receptor recognizes is not known. Base qualities are not provided; no much larger clone lies one nucleotide away. These data are taken from a study of OX40 agonist ivuxolimab in advanced cancers. Notes on the research overall: Ivuxolimab, which targeted the costimulatory receptor OX40 (CD134), was an agonistic, fully human IgG2 monoclonal antibody. Peripheral TCRbeta sequencing was intended to test whether TCR sequence diversity was altered and clonal T-cell expansion was caused by ivuxolimab. Of the approximately 50 dose-escalation patients, hepatocellular carcinoma was present in around 20, melanoma in around 15, renal cell carcinoma in 9 and head and neck cancer in 9. Partial responses were achieved by three dose-escalation patients, of whom one had hepatocellular carcinoma and two had cutaneous melanoma. Intravenous ivuxolimab was administered to patients every 2 weeks at six dose levels: 0.01, 0.1, 0.3, 1.5, 3 and 10 mg/kg. In the dose-escalation cohort, roughly 80% of patients were male, and the mean age was approximately 60 years, with a range of 23 to 79. The monotherapy dose-escalation portion (N = 52 patients) of the phase I ivuxolimab trial is reported in the paper. Patients were allowed to have had prior anti-PD-1, anti-PD-L1 or anti-CTLA-4 therapy, and around 41% of the dose-escalation patients had previously received checkpoint inhibitors. Broad study findings and their caveats: Low levels of normalized T-cell clonal expansion were also shown by some nonresponding patients. On average, CD8+ T cells showed more expanded clones than CD4+ T cells after ivuxolimab. Which antigens the clonally expanded peripheral T cells were specific for was not determined. In the 0.1-3.0 mg/kg groups, partial responders were among the patients with the lowest normalized peripheral clonal expansion, particularly in CD8+ T cells. Clonal expansion of both CD4+ and CD8+ blood T cells was observed from baseline to week 6 at doses 0.1 to 3.0 mg/kg.

Trimming accounts for 1 base at V and 3 bases at J, while the number of junction bases matched to no gene is 1. The germline V gene supplies CDR1 SGHNT and CDR2 YENEEA. Including cysteine and phenylalanine, the CDR3 has 16 amino acids. Only the CDR3 DNA is retained, 48 bases long and in frame from the first base. Genomic DNA was extracted from sorted cells for sequencing of the TCRbeta CDR3 region. The immunoSEQ Assay was used to sequence the TCRbeta CDR3 regions. Imported from immuneACCESS, the table was reduced by TCRdb to in-frame sequences with V and J called. These copies leave out some clones; in studies compared against another copy, an unresolved V gene accounts for under half, and the cause of the remainder is not known. This sample lists 56,000 or so clones; roughly 85% were detected once. The top ten hold 3.5% to 4% of the sample. The trial excluded patients who had a history of autoimmune disease or who were on systemic immunosuppression. Peripheral blood for TCR sequencing was collected from all dose cohorts at baseline, on cycle 4 day 1, and on cycle 7 day 1. The samples were taken from a phase I, first-in-human, multicenter, open-label dose-escalation trial of ivuxolimab. Adults with locally advanced or metastatic head and neck squamous cell, hepatocellular, melanoma or renal cell carcinoma were enrolled in the trial. CD4+ and CD8+ T cells were sorted separately from peripheral blood before TCR sequencing.

The sequence joins TRBV11-3 to TRBJ2-3, and TRBD2 aligns with 13 junction nucleotides. This specimen was CD4+ or CD8+ T cells sorted from blood, taken in a trial of the OX40 agonist ivuxolimab. The TCR comes from an adult with an advanced solid tumor such as melanoma, head and neck, liver or kidney cancer. For the CDR3, the sequence is CASSLGTSGGTDTQYF. The DNA sequence is TGTGCCAGCAGCTTAGGGACTAGCGGGGGAACAGATACGCAGTATTTT. Reference TRBV11-3 and TRBJ2-3 proteins supply the regions before and after the CDR3; the full variable domain is: EAGVVQSPRYKIIEKKQPVAFWCNPISGHNTLYWYLQNLGQGPELLIRYENEEAVDDSQLPKDRFSAERLKGVDSTLKIQPAELGDSAVYLCASSLGTSGGTDTQYFGPGTRLTVL.